A selection of T cell receptor beta chains follows, all from one sample in a study of blood T cell repertoires in COVID-19. Sequencing was performed with immunoSEQ multiplex PCR; in TCRdb, only in-frame clones are kept and a portion is missing. The sample carries about 240,000 clones, 86% recorded once. Sequenced material: peripheral blood. Every receptor here comes from a man older than 75 with acute or convalescent COVID-19. Each CDR3 is given with its conserved first and last residue. The order of the fields is CDR3 protein, V gene.

cdr3_aa: CASSLQGSETQYF; v_call: TRBV11-3
cdr3_aa: CASSLAQMNTEAFF; v_call: TRBV7-2
cdr3_aa: CASSLSGGGGYTF; v_call: TRBV28
cdr3_aa: CATQEVFNQPQHF; v_call: TRBV6-5
cdr3_aa: CASSVATGADTQYF; v_call: TRBV9
cdr3_aa: CASSGDSSGNTIYF; v_call: TRBV2
cdr3_aa: CASSQTGGNTIYF; v_call: TRBV3-1/TRBV3-2
cdr3_aa: CASSPRQYHEQYF; v_call: TRBV5-1
cdr3_aa: CASSFSQANSPLHF; v_call: TRBV27
cdr3_aa: CASTQRVGLNSNQPQHF; v_call: TRBV28
cdr3_aa: CASSLGRLSSQPQHF; v_call: TRBV7-2
cdr3_aa: CASSQGGGGYTF; v_call: TRBV3-1/TRBV3-2
cdr3_aa: CASSPDRGRATEAFF; v_call: TRBV18
cdr3_aa: CASSPIGTRDNEQFF; v_call: TRBV28
cdr3_aa: CASSRTLNTEAFF; v_call: TRBV6-5
cdr3_aa: CASSSGTGLGAFF; v_call: TRBV19
cdr3_aa: CASSQVSGRTEAFF; v_call: TRBV3-1/TRBV3-2
cdr3_aa: CASSVQGGGGYNEQFF; v_call: TRBV9
cdr3_aa: CASRGGDRYEQYF; v_call: TRBV4-1
cdr3_aa: CASSSPKTGVSYEQYF; v_call: TRBV6-2/TRBV6-3
cdr3_aa: CASGLDRNTGELFF; v_call: TRBV4-3
cdr3_aa: CASKWQGAFSGELFF; v_call: TRBV28
cdr3_aa: CASSPAGTSNYNEQFF; v_call: TRBV19
cdr3_aa: CASLAGGSNEQFF; v_call: TRBV4-2
cdr3_aa: CASRGGLPTDTQYF; v_call: TRBV11-3
cdr3_aa: CASSVTTGDTEAFF; v_call: TRBV5-1
cdr3_aa: CASSQGQGIFEAFF; v_call: TRBV11-1
cdr3_aa: CSASSASRGPNQPQHF; v_call: TRBV20-1